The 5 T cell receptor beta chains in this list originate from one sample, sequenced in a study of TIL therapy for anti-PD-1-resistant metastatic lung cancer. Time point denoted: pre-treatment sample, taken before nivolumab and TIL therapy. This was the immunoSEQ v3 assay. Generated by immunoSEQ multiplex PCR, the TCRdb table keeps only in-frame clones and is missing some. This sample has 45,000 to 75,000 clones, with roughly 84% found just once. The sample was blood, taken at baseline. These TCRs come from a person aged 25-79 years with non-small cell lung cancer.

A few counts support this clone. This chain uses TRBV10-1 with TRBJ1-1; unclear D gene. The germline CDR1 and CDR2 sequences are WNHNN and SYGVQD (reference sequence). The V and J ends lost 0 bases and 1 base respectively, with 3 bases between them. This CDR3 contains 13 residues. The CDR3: CASSESTNTEAFF. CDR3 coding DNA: TGCGCCAGCAGTGAGTCCACGAACACTGAAGCTTTCTTT.

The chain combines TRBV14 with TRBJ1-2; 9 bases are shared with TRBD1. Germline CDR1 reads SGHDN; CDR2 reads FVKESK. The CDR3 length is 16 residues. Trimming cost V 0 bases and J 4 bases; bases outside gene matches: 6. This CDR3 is CASSQDSGTGIYGYTF. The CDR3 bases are TGTGCCAGCAGCCAAGATTCCGGGACAGGGATCTATGGCTACACCTTC.

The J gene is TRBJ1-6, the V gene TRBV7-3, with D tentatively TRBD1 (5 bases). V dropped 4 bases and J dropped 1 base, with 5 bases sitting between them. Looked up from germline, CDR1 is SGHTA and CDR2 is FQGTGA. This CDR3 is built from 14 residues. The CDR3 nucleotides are TGTGCCAGCAGCTCAGGGTCCTATAATTCACCCCTCCACTTT. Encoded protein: CASSSGSYNSPLHF.

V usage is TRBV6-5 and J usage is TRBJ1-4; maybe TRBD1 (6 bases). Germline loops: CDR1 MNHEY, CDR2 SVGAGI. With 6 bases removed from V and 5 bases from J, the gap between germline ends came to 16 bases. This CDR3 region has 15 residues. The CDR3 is CASSPSGGGNEKLFF. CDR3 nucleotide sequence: TGTGCCAGCAGCCCCTCGGGAGGGGGAAATGAAAAACTGTTTTTT.

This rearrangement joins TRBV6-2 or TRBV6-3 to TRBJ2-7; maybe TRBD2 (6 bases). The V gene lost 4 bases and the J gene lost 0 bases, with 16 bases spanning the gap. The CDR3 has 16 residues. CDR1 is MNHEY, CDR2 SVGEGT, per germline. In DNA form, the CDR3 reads TGTGCCAGCAGTTCCCACGGACGGGGGAGCTCCTACGAGCAGTACTTC. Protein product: CASSSHGRGSSYEQYF.